The present TCR beta chain was sequenced within a study of T cell repertoires in cytomegalovirus infection (dated by TCRdb to the late 2010s). Background for the entire study: The peptide stimulations were aimed at well-studied HLA-B-restricted epitopes as well as recently identified HLA-C-restricted CMV epitopes, whose presentation resists viral immunomodulation. Donor HLA type was relevant to the analysis, as public TCR beta signatures indicated carriage of CMV infection together with the matching HLA type. Beyond this particular receptor, the publication reports: Cumulative frequency of public TCR beta family members discriminated carriers of CMV infection plus the relevant HLA type in this cohort and an independent 352-donor cohort. In the ex vivo response, HLA-C-restricted CMV-specific TCR beta clonotypes were dominant, and in two of eight donors the single most frequent clonotype came from this HLA-C-restricted group.

In light of the paper, this sample's treatment or condition label describes: in vitro stimulation with specific CMV peptide epitopes to enrich CMV-specific T cells. For sequencing, an Illumina HiSeq 1500 was employed. The raw public reads went through TCRdb reprocessing: fastp at Q25, MiXCR clone calling, in-frame beta chains kept. For every CDR3 protein sequence, its rows merge into one entry that carries the most common genes and DNA. Recorded for this sample are more than 250,000 distinct CDR3 sequences; about 25% of them occurred a single time. The ten largest make up less than 15% of the sample. In its sample, this clonotype was seen many times. There is no known antigen for this receptor. Per-base quality was not reported, and no clone a single base away is much larger than it. There are 17 amino acids in the CDR3, from cysteine to phenylalanine inclusive. Kept here is only the CDR3 DNA, which spans 51 bases and is read in frame from base 1. The germline V gene gives CDR1 as SGHTA and CDR2 as FQGNSA. The V and J ends are trimmed by 5 bases and 4 bases, leaving 21 bases between them.

The rearranged chain carries TRBV7-2 and TRBJ2-1; possibly the D gene is TRBD1, per 5 matching bases. The sample was cultured PBMCs, taken from culture after CMV antigen stimulation. This TCR derives from a human donor in good health (CMV status not recorded). Some clones in this sample may be carry-over from other donors' samples. The CDR3 here reads CASSPRRTTLTYNEQFF. Here is the DNA: TGTGCCAGCAGCCCGCGTAGGACAACTCTTACGTACAATGAGCAGTTCTTC.